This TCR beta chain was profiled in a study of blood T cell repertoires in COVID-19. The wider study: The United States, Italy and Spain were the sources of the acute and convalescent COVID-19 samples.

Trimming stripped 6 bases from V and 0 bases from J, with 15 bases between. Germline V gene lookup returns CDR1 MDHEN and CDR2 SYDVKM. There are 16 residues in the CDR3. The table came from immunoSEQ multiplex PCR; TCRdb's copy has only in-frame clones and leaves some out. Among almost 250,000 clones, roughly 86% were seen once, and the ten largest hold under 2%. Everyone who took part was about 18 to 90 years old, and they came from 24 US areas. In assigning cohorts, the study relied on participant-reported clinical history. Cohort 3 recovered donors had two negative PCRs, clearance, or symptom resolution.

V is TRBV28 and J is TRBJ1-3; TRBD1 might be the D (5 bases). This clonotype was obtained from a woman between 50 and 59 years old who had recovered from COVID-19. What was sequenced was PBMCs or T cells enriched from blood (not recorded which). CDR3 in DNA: TGTGCCAGCAGGGATGGTAGGGGAAGCTCTGGAAACACCATATATTTT. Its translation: CASRDGRGSSGNTIYF. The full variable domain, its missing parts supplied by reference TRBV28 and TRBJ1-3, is DVKVTQSSRYLVKRTGEKVFLECVQDMDHENMFWYRQDPGLGLRLIYFSYDVKMKEKGDIPEGYSVSREKKERFSLILESASTNQTSMYLCASRDGRGSSGNTIYFGEGSWLTVV.